Following are 17 T cell receptor beta chains from one sample sequenced in a study of T cells in Graves' hyperthyroidism and ophthalmopathy. Researchers took RNA transcripts and amplified the TCR beta CDR3 regions from them. The TCR CDR3 was amplified in a first-round RT-PCR using the HTBI primer set. Using its own MiXCR run on the multiplex PCR reads, TCRdb lists one record per CDR3 protein. Found here are tens of thousands of distinct CDR3 sequences, 48% of them singletons; the top ten hold roughly 9.7%. Material for sequencing was blood. The receptors were sampled from a woman aged 45-60 years with Graves' ophthalmopathy.

Ten or more counts support this clonotype. The chain is built from TRBV29-1 and TRBJ2-1; 7 bases match TRBD2. CDR3 size: 17 residues. The V gene's germline CDR1 is SQVTM and CDR2 ANQGSEA. Losses at the gene ends were 5 bases for V and 0 bases for J; bases not matched to a gene: 13. The CDR3 DNA is TGCAGCGTTACTTCGAGCGGGACCCTAAGCTCCTACAATGAGCAGTTCTTC. Protein sequence: CSVTSSGTLSSYNEQFF.

This clonotype has at least ten counts. The rearrangement joins TRBV5-5 to TRBJ2-3; 11 bases match TRBD2. This CDR3 is built from 15 residues. From germline, CDR1 is SGHKS and CDR2 YYEKEE (reference sequence). V was pared by 0 bases and J by 6 bases, with 3 bases of the junction left unmatched. DNA of the CDR3: TGTGCCAGCAGCTTGGAGGGACTAGCGGCTGATACGCAGTATTTT. This codes for CASSLEGLAADTQYF.

This clonotype has a count of ten or more. The J gene is TRBJ2-5, the V gene TRBV20-1; either TRBD1 or TRBD2 may supply D (5 bases each). There are 15 residues in the CDR3. The germline V and J ends were trimmed by 3 bases and 1 base, with 15 bases remaining between them. Looked up from germline, CDR1 is DFQATT and CDR2 is SNEGSKA (reference sequence). This CDR3 is CSARGQGRSQETQYF. In DNA form, the CDR3 reads TGCAGTGCTAGGGGGCAGGGACGGAGCCAAGAGACCCAGTACTTC.

V and J are TRBV20-1 and TRBJ1-2; D is perhaps TRBD1 (6 bases). From germline, CDR1 is DFQATT and CDR2 SNEGSKA (reference sequence). The CDR3 has 12 amino acids. Trimming removed 6 bases from V and 6 bases from J, with 14 bases in between. Written as DNA, the CDR3 is TGCAGTGCCTCGGGACAAGACGATGGCTACACCTTC. Translating gives CSASGQDDGYTF.

The chain is built from TRBV7-2 and TRBJ2-7, with a weak D call TRBD1 (6 bases). This CDR3 contains 13 residues. V lost 8 bases and J lost 4, with 15 bases in between. The germline V gene encodes CDR1 SGHTA and CDR2 FQGNSA. This chain's CDR3 is CASSPPDSYEQYF. Here the CDR3 DNA reads TGTGCCAGCTCACCTCCGGACAGTTACGAGCAGTACTTC. Full variable domain (remainder filled in from reference TRBV7-2 and TRBJ2-7): GAGVSQSPSNKVTEKGKDVELRCDPISGHTALYWYRQSLGQGLEFLIYFQGNSAPDKSGLPSDRFSAERTGGSVSTLTIQRTQQEDSAVYLCASSPPDSYEQYFGPGTRLTVT.

In its sample, this clonotype was seen many times. The rearrangement uses TRBV13 and TRBJ2-2; 8 nucleotides align to TRBD1. The CDR3 extends over 16 amino acids. The trim removed 2 bases at V and 6 bases at J, leaving 8 bases unmatched. Germline V gives CDR1 PRHDT, CDR2 FYEKMQ (reference sequence). The CDR3 spells CASSLRQGSLAGELFF. The CDR3 nucleotides read TGTGCCAGCAGCTTAAGACAGGGGTCGTTGGCCGGGGAGCTGTTTTTT.

The chain joins TRBV10-2 to TRBJ2-1; a possible D gene is TRBD2 (5 bases). Trimming removed 0 bases from V and 7 bases from J, with 7 bases in between. The CDR3 extends over 13 amino acids. Germline V lookup: CDR1 WSHSY, CDR2 SAAADI. CDR3 nucleotides: TGCGCCAGCAGTGAGTCACTAGGGAATGAGCAGTTCTTC. Amino acids: CASSESLGNEQFF.

This clonotype was found many times. The V call is TRBV2, the J call TRBJ1-1; no clear D gene. The CDR3 is 14 amino acids. V was shortened by 2 bases and J by 0 bases, with 7 bases between the two germline ends. Germline V gives CDR1 SNHLY, CDR2 FYNNEI. The CDR3 loop is CASSEYTVNTEAFF. The CDR3 DNA follows: TGTGCCAGCAGTGAATATACGGTGAACACTGAAGCTTTCTTT.

The chain is built from TRBV15 and TRBJ1-5, with TRBD1 matching 8 bases. Trimming cost V 3 bases and J 4 bases; bases outside gene matches: 2. The CDR3 is made up of 14 amino acids. Germline loops: CDR1 LNHNV, CDR2 YYDKDF (reference sequence). The CDR3, as DNA: TGTGCCACCAGCAGTAGACAGGGGAATCAGCCCCAGCATTTT. Amino acid sequence: CATSSRQGNQPQHF. Combining the CDR3 with reference TRBV15 and TRBJ1-5 gives the whole variable domain DAMVIQNPRYQVTQFGKPVTLSCSQTLNHNVMYWYQQKSSQAPKLLFHYYDKDFNNEADTPDNFQSRRPNTSFCFLDIRSPGLGDTAMYLCATSSRQGNQPQHFGDGTRLSIL.

The gene calls are TRBV7-2 and TRBJ2-5, with 10 nucleotides matching TRBD1. Germline trimming cut 4 bases from V and 5 bases from J; bases unmatched to any gene: 4. The CDR3 length is 14 residues. Germline V gene data show CDR1 as SGHTA and CDR2 as FQGNSA. The CDR3 region is CASSYGTGVETQYF. The DNA for the CDR3 is TGTGCCAGCAGCTACGGGACAGGGGTCGAGACCCAGTACTTC.

This clonotype came up many times. One end of the junction varies from germline; a read error may be responsible. This rearrangement joins TRBV10-3 to TRBJ2-1; 7 bases line up with TRBD2. This CDR3 has 16 amino acids. CDR1 ENHRY and CDR2 SYGVKD come from the germline V gene. CDR3 coding DNA: TGTGCCATCAGTGAGTCCTCTAGCGGTTCCTACAATGGGCAGTTCTTC. This codes for CAISESSSGSYNGQFF.

This clonotype was observed at least ten times. The gene calls are TRBV28 and TRBJ1-5; maybe TRBD1 (5 bases). The germline V and J ends were trimmed by 7 bases and 0 bases, with 13 bases remaining between them. The CDR3 consists of 15 residues. The germline gives CDR1 MDHEN, CDR2 SYDVKM. CDR3 sequence: CASNLGLLSNQPQHF. The CDR3 region has the DNA TGTGCCAGCAACCTGGGACTCCTTAGCAATCAGCCCCAGCATTTT.

The rearrangement joins TRBV2 to TRBJ2-7; no definite D call. The CDR3 is 11 residues long. Germline V CDR1 and CDR2: SNHLY, FYNNEI. V was shortened by 4 bases and J by 8 bases, with 9 bases between the two germline ends. The CDR3 loop reads CASSARVKQYF. As DNA, the CDR3 is TGTGCCAGCAGTGCTAGAGTGAAGCAGTACTTC.

This clonotype showed up many times. This chain links TRBV28 with TRBJ2-3; D is tentatively TRBD1 or TRBD2 (5 bases each). Per germline, CDR1 MDHEN and CDR2 SYDVKM. V gave up 9 bases and J gave up 1 base, with 11 bases separating them. The CDR3 has 13 amino acids. In DNA, the CDR3 is TGTGCCAGTAGCAGGGACGGCACAGATACGCAGTATTTT. This codes for CASSRDGTDTQYF.

Only a few counts were recorded for this clonotype. It may be a read error: a sequence one base away is much more abundant. The gene calls are TRBV5-1 and TRBJ1-1; D unclear. Between the trimmed V and J ends, which lost 4 bases and 1 base, there was a span of 11 bases. The length of the CDR3 is 14 residues. CDR1 SGHRS and CDR2 YFSETQ come from the germline V gene. CDR3 in DNA: TGCGCCAGCAGCGAAGATACAGAGAACACTGAAGCTTTCTTT. It encodes CASSEDTENTEAFF.

This clonotype has ten or more counts. The rearrangement links TRBV5-7 to TRBJ1-3, with D perhaps matching TRBD1 (6 bases). TRBV5-7 is recorded as an ORF, its role being uncertain. V was cut by 4 bases and J by 7 bases, with 24 bases left in between. This CDR3 region has 17 residues. CDR3: CASSHITGKVVGNTIYF. The CDR3 DNA sequence: TGTGCCAGCAGCCATATTACAGGGAAAGTTGTGGGGAACACCATATATTTT.

This clonotype was observed at least ten times. This chain links TRBV7-8 with TRBJ2-1; possible D gene TRBD1, 6 bases. The CDR3 covers 13 residues. Deletions cut 2 bases from V and 10 bases from J, with 12 bases between. CDR1 is SGHVS and CDR2 is FQNEAQ in the germline V gene. The CDR3 reads CASSLNFGTEQFF. The CDR3 DNA is TGTGCCAGCAGCTTAAATTTCGGGACAGAGCAGTTCTTC.